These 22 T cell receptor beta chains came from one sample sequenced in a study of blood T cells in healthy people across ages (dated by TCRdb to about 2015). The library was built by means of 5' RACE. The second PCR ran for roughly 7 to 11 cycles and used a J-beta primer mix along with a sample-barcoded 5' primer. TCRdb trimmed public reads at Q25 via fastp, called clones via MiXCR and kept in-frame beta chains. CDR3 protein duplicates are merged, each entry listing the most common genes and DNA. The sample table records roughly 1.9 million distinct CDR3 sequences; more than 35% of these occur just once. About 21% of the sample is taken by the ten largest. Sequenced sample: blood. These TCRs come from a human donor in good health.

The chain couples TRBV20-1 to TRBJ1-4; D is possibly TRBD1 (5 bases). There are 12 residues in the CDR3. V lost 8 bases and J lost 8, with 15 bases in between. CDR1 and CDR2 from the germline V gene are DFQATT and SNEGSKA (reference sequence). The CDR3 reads CSLKGFGEKLFF. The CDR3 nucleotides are TGCAGTCTCAAGGGGTTTGGAGAAAAACTGTTTTTT.

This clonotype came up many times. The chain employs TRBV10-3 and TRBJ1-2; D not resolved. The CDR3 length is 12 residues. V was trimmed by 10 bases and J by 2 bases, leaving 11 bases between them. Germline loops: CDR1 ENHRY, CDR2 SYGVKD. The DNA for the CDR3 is TGTGCCACCTTACTGGAAAACTATGGCTACACCTTC. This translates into CATLLENYGYTF.

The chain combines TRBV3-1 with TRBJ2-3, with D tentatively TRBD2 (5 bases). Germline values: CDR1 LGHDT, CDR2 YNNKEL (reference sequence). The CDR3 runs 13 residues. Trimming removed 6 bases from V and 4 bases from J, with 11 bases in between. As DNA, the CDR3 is TGTGCCAGCAGGACCGGGGTTTCAGATACGCAGTATTTT. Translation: CASRTGVSDTQYF.

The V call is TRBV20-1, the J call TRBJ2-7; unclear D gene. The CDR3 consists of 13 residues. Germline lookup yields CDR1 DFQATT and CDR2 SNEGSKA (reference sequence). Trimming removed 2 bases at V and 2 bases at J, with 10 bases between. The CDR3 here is CSARRMLTYEQYF. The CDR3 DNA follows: TGCAGTGCTAGACGGATGCTGACCTACGAGCAGTACTTC.

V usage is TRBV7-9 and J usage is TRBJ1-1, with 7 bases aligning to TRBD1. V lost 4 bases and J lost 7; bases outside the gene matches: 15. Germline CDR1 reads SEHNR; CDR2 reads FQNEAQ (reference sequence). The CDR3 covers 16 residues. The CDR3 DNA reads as TGTGCCAGCAGCTGGACAGGATCCCCCTCCGAGAATGAAGCTTTCTTT. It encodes CASSWTGSPSENEAFF. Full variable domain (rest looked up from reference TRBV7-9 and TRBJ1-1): DTGVSQNPRHKITKRGQNVTFRCDPISEHNRLYWYRQTLGQGPEFLTYFQNEAQLEKSRLLSDRFSAERPKGSFSTLEIQRTEQGDSAMYLCASSWTGSPSENEAFFGQGTRLTVV.

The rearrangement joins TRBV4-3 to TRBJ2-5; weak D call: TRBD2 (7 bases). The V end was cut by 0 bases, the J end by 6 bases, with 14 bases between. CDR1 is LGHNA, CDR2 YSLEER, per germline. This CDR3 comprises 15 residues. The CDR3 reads CASSQEFGGRKTQYF. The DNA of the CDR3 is TGCGCCAGCAGCCAAGAATTCGGGGGGCGGAAGACCCAGTACTTC.

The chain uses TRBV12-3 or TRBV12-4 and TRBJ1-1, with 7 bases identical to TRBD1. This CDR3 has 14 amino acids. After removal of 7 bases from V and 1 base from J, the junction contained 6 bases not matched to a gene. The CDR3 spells CASNSQGQNTEAFF. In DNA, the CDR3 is TGTGCCAGCAACTCACAGGGGCAGAACACTGAAGCTTTCTTT.

The CDR3 DNA sequence: TGCAGTTCCGAGGGCCCTACTAACTATGGCTACACCTTC. Protein: CSSEGPTNYGYTF. V and J are TRBV20-1 and TRBJ1-2; D gene uncertain. Germline V gene sequence: CDR1 DFQATT, CDR2 SNEGSKA (reference sequence). Trimming removed 8 bases at V and 0 bases at J, with 13 bases between. The CDR3 runs to 13 residues.

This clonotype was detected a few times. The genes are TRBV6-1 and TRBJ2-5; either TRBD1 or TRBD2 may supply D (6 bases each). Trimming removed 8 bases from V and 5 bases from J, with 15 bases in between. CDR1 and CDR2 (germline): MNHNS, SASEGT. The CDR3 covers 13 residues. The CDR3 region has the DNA TGTGCCAGCTACGTGGGGGGCCGGGAGACCCAGTACTTC. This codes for CASYVGGRETQYF.

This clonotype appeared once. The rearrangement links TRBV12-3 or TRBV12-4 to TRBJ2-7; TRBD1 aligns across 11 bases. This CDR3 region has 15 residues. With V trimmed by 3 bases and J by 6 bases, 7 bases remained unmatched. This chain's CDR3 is CASSFLGTGGGEQYF. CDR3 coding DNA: TGTGCCAGCAGTTTTTTGGGGACAGGGGGGGGCGAGCAGTACTTC.

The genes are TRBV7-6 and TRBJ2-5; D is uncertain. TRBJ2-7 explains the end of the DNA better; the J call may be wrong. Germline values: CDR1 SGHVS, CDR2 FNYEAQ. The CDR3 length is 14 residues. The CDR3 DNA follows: TGTGCCAGCAGCTTAGGCGGCAGCGACTACGAGCAGTACTTC. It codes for CASSLGGSDYEQYF.

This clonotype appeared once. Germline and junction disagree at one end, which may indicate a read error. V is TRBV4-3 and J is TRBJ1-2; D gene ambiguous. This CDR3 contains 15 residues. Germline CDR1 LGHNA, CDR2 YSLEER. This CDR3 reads CTSSQDYNRPYGYTF. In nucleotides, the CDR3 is TGCACCAGCAGCCAAGATTATAACCGGCCCTATGGCTACACCTTC.

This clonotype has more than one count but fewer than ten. This CDR3 is CASSQAGRPSTDTQYF. The CDR3 DNA reads as TGCGCCAGCAGCCAAGCGGGCAGACCTAGCACAGATACGCAGTATTTT. The rearrangement joins TRBV4-3 to TRBJ2-3; no clear D. The CDR3 is 16 amino acids. Germline V gene data show CDR1 as LGHNA and CDR2 as YSLEER. V dropped 1 base and J dropped 0 bases, with 11 bases sitting between them.

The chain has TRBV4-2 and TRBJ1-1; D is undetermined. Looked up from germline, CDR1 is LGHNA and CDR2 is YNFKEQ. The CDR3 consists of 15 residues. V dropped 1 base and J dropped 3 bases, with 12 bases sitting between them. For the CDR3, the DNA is TGTGCCAGCAGCCAAGTTTCGGATAGGGACACTGAAGCTTTCTTT. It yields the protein CASSQVSDRDTEAFF.

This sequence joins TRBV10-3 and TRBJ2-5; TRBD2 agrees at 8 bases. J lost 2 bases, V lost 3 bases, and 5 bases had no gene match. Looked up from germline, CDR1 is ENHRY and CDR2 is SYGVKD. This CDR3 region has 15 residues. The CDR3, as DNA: TGTGCCATCAGTGAACTACTAGCGGCACAAGAGACCCAGTACTTC. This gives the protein CAISELLAAQETQYF.

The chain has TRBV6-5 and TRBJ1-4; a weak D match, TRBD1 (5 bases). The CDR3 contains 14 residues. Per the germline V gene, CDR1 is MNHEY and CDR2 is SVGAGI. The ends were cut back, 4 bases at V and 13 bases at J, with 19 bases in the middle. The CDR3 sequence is CASSLWQGVGRLFF. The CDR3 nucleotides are TGTGCCAGCAGTTTATGGCAGGGTGTAGGGAGACTGTTTTTT.

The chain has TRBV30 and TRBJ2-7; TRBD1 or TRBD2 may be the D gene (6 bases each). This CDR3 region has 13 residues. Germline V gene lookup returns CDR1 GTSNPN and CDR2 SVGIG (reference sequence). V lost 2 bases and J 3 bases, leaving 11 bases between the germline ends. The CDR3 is CAWSPGAHYEQYF. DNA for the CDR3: TGTGCCTGGAGTCCGGGGGCCCACTACGAGCAGTACTTC.

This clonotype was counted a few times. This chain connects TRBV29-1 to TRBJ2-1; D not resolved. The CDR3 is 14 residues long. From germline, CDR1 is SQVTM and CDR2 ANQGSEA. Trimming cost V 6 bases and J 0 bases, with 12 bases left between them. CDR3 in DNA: TGCAGCGTCTCTGTTGAGAGCTCCTACAATGAGCAGTTCTTC. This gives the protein CSVSVESSYNEQFF.

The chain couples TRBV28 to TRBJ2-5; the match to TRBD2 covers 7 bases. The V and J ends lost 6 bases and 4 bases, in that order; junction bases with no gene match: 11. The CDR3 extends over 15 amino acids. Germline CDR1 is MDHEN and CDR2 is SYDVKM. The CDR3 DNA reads TGTGCCAGCAGAGACCCTCCTAGCGGTCGAGAGACCCAGTACTTC. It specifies CASRDPPSGRETQYF.

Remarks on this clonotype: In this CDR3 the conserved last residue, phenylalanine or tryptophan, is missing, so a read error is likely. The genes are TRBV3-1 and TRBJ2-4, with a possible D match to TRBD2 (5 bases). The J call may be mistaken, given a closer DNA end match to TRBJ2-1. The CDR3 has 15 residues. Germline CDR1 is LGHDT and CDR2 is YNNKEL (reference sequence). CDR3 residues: CASSPGVLAKSIQFC. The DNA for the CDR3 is TGTGCCAGCAGCCCAGGCGTGCTAGCCAAAAGCATTCAGTTCTGC.

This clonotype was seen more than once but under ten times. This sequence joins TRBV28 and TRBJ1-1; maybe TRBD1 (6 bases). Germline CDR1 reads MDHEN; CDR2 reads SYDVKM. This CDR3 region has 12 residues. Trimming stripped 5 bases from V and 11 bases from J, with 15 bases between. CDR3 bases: TGTGCCAGCAGTCCCTCAGGGGCCTGGGCTTTCTTT. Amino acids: CASSPSGAWAFF.

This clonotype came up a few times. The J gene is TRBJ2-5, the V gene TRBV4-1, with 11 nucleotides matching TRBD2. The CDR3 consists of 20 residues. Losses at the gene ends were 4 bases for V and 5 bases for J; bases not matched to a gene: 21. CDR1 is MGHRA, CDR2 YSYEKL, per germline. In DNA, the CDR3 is TGCGCCAGCAGCCCAAAGGGGCAAACTAGCGGGGGACGAACGGGGGAGACCCAGTACTTC. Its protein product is CASSPKGQTSGGRTGETQYF.